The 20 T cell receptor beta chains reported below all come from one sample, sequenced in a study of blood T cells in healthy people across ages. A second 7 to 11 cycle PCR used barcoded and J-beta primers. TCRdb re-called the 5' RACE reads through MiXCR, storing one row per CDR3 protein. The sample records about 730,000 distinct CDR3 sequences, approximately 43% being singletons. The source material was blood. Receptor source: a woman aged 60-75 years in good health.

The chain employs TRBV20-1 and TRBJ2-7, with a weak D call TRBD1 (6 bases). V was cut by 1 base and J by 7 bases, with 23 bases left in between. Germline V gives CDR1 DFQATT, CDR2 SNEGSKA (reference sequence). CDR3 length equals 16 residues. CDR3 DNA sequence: TGCAGTGCTAGAGCAATGGAGTTGGAGACAGGCCGAGAGCAGTACTTC. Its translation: CSARAMELETGREQYF.

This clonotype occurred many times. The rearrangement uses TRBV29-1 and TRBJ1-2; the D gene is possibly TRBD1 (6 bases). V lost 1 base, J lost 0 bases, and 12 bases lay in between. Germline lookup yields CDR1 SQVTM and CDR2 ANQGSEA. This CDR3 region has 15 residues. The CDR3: CSVEVVPGANYGYTF. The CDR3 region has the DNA TGCAGCGTTGAAGTTGTGCCAGGGGCTAACTATGGCTACACCTTC. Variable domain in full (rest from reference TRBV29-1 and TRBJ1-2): SAVISQKPSRDICQRGTSLTIQCQVDSQVTMMFWYRQQPGQSLTLIATANQGSEATYESGFVIDKFPISRPNLTFSTLTVSNMSPEDSSIYLCSVEVVPGANYGYTFGSGTRLTVV.

CDR3 region: CASSQGQYEQYF. CDR3 sequence (DNA): TGTGCCAGCAGTCAGGGACAATACGAGCAGTACTTC. The chain recombines TRBV12-3 or TRBV12-4 with TRBJ2-7; D may be TRBD1 (6 bases). V was shortened by 5 bases and J by 4 bases, with 9 bases between the two germline ends. This CDR3 has 12 residues.

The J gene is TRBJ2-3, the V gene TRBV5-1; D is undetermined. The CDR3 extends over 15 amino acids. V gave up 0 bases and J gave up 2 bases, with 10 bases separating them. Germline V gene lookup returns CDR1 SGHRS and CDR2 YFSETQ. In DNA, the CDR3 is TGCGCCAGCAGCTTGGATTCAACACCCACAGATACGCAGTATTTT. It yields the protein CASSLDSTPTDTQYF.

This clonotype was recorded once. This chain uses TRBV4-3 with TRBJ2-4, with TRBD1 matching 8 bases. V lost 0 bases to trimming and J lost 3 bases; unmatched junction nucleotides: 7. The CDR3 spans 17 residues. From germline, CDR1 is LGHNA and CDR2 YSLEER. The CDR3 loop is CASSQDFDRGYKNIQYF. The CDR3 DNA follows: TGCGCCAGCAGCCAAGATTTCGACAGGGGATACAAAAACATTCAGTACTTC.

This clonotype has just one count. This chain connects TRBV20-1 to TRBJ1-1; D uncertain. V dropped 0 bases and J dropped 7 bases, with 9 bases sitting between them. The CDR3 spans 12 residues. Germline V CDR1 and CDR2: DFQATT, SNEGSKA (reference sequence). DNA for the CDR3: TGCAGTGCTAGAGATCCCCACCGTGAAGCTTTCTTT. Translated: CSARDPHREAFF.

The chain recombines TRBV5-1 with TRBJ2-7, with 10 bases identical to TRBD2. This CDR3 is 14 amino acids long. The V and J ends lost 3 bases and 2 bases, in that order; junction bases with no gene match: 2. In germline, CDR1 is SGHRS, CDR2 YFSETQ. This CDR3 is CASSWSGGAYEQYF. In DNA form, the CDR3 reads TGCGCCAGCAGCTGGAGCGGGGGGGCCTACGAGCAGTACTTC.

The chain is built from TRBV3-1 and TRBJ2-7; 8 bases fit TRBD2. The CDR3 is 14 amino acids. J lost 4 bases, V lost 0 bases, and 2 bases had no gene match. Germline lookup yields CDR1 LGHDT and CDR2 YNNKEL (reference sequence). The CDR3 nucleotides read TGTGCCAGCAGCCAAGAAGGACTAGCTTACGAGCAGTACTTC. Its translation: CASSQEGLAYEQYF.

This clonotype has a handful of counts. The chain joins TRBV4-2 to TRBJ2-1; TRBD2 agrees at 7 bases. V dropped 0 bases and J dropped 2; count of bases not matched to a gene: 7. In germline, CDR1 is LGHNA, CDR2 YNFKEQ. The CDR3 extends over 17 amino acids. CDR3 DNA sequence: TGTGCCAGCAGCCAAGATCGGGCGGGGGTAGCCTACAATGAGCAGTTCTTC. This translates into CASSQDRAGVAYNEQFF.

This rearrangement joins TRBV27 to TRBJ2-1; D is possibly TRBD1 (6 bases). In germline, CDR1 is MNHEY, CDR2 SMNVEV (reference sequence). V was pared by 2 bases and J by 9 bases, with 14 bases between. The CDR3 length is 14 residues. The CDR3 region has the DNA TGTGCCAGCAGTTTACTTCCACAGGGCGGTGAGCAGTTCTTC. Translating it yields CASSLLPQGGEQFF.

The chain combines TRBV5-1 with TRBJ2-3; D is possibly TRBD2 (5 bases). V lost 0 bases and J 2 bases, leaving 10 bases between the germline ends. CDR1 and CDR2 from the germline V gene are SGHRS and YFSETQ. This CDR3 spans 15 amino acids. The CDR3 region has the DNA TGCGCCAGCAGCTTGGGCACGGACTTCACAGATACGCAGTATTTT. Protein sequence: CASSLGTDFTDTQYF.

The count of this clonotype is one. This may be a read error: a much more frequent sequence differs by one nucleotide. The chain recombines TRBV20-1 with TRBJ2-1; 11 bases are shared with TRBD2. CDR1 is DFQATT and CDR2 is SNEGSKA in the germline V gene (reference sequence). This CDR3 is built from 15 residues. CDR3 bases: TGCAGTGCTCAGAGGGGGACTAGCGGCTACAAGGAGCAGTTCTTC. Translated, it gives CSAQRGTSGYKEQFF.

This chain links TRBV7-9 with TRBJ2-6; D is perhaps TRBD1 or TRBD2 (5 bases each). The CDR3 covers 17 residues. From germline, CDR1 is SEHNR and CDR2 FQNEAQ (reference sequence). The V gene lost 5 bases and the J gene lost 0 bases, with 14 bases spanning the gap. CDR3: CASSLRRGTSGANVLTF. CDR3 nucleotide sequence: TGTGCCAGCAGCCTCCGACGGGGCACCTCTGGGGCCAACGTCCTGACTTTC.

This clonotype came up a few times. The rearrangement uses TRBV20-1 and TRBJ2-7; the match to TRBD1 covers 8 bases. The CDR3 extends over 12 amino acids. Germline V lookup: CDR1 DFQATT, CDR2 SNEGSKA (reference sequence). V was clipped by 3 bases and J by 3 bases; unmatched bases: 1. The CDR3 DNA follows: TGCAGTGCTAGGGGGACAGGCTACGAGCAGTACTTC. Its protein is CSARGTGYEQYF.

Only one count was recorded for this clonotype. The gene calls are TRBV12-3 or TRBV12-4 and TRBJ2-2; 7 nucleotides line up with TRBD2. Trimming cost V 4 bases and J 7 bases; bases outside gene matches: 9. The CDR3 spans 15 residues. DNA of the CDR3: TGTGCCAGCAGTTCGGTTGCGGGAGTGGGCGGGGAGCTGTTTTTT. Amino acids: CASSSVAGVGGELFF.

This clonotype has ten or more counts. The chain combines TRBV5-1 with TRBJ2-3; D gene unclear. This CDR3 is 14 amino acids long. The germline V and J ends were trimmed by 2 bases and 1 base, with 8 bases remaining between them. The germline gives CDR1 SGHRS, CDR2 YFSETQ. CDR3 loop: CASSFLDRTDTQYF. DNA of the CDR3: TGCGCCAGCAGCTTCTTGGACCGCACAGATACGCAGTATTTT.

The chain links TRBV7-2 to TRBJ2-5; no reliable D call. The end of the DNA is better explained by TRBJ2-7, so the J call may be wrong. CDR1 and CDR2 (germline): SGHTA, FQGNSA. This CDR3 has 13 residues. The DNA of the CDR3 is TGTGCCAGCGGACCTAGTGGTGCCTACGAGCAGTACTTC. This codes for CASGPSGAYEQYF.

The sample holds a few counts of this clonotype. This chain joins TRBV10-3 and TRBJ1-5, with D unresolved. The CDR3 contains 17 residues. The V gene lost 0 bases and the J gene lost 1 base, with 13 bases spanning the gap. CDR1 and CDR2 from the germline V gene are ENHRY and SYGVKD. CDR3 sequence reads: CAISESGSRVSNQPQHF. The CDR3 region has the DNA TGTGCCATCAGTGAGTCGGGGTCTCGGGTAAGCAATCAGCCCCAGCATTTT.

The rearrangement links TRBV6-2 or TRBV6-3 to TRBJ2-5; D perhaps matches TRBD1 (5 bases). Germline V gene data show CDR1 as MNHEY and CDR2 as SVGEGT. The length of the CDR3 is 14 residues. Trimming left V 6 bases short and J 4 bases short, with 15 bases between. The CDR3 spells CASRGAGKTETQYF. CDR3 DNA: TGTGCCAGCAGAGGGGCAGGGAAGACAGAGACCCAGTACTTC.

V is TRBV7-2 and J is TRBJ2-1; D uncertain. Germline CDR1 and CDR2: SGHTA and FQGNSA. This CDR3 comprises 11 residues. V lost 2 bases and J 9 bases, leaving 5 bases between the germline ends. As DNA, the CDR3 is TGTGCCAGCAGCTTATACGCTGAGCAGTTCTTC. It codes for CASSLYAEQFF.